This T cell receptor beta chain emerged from a study of cytomegalovirus exposure and HLA in healthy donors. It was with 60 Vbeta and 13 Jbeta primers that the PCR ran. Assay: immunoSEQ multiplex PCR; the TCRdb copy retains only in-frame clones and omits some. The table has about 140,000 clones, 75% seen once. The donors (healthy individuals) were bone marrow donors. CDR1 LNHDA and CDR2 SQIVND come from the germline V gene (reference sequence). The V and J ends lost 6 bases and 4 bases, in that order; junction bases with no gene match: 6. There are 15 residues in the CDR3. The specimen sequenced was PBMCs. The chain couples TRBV19 to TRBJ2-3, with 11 positions matching TRBD2. This TCR came from a man aged 40-55 years in good health and CMV-seronegative. CDR3: CASSQTSGGPDTQYF. CDR3 DNA: TGTGCCAGTAGCCAAACTAGCGGGGGACCAGATACGCAGTATTTT. Variable domain in full (rest from reference TRBV19 and TRBJ2-3): DGGITQSPKYLFRKEGQNVTLSCEQNLNHDAMYWYRQDPGQGLRLIYYSQIVNDFQKGDIAEGYSVSREKKESFPLTVTSAQKNPTAFYLCASSQTSGGPDTQYFGPGTRLTVL.